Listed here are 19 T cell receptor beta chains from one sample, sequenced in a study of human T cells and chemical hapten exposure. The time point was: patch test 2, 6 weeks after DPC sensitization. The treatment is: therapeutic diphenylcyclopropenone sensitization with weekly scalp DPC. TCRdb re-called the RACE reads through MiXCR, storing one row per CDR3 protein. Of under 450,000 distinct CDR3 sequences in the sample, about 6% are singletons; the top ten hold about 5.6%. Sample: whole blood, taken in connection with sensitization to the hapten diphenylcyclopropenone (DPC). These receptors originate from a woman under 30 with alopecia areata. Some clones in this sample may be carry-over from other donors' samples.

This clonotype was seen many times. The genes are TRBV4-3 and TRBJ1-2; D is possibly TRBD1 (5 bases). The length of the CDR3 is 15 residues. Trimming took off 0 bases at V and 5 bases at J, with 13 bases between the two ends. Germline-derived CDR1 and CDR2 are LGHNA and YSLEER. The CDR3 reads CASSQEARAKYGYTF. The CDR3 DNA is TGCGCCAGCAGCCAAGAAGCCAGGGCGAAGTATGGCTACACCTTC.

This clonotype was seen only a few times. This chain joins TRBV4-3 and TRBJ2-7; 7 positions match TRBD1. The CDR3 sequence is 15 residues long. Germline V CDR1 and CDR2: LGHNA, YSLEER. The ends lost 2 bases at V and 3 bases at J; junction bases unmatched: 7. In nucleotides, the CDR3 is TGCGCCAGCAGCCAAAACAGGGGTTTTCGCTACGAGCAGTACTTC. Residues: CASSQNRGFRYEQYF.

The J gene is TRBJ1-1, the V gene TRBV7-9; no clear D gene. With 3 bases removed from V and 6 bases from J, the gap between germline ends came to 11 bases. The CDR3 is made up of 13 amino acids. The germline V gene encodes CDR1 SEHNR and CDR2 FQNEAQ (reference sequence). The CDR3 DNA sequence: TGTGCCAGCAGCTTTCATACCGGACCTGAAGCTTTCTTT. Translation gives CASSFHTGPEAFF. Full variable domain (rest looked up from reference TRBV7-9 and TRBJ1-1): DTGVSQNPRHKITKRGQNVTFRCDPISEHNRLYWYRQTLGQGPEFLTYFQNEAQLEKSRLLSDRFSAERPKGSFSTLEIQRTEQGDSAMYLCASSFHTGPEAFFGQGTRLTVV.

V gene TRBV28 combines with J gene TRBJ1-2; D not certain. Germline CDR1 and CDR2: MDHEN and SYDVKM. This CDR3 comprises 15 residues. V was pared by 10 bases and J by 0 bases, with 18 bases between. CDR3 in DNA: TGTGCCACGTGGAGTCTGGGATTCGCTAACTATGGCTACACCTTC. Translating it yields CATWSLGFANYGYTF.

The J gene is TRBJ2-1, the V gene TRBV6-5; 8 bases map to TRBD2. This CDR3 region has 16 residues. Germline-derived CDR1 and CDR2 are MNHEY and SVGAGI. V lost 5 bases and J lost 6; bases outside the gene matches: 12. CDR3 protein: CASSLLTGGPGNEQFF. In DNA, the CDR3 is TGTGCCAGCAGTCTCCTCACGGGGGGGCCAGGCAATGAGCAGTTCTTC.

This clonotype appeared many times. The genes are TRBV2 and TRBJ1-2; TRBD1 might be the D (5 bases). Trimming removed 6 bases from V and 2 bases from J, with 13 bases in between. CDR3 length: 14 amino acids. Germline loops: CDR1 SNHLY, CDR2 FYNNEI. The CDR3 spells CASRGEGTNYGYTF. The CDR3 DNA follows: TGTGCCAGCAGAGGGGAGGGAACCAACTATGGCTACACCTTC.

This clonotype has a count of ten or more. The CDR3 loop is CASRLGAIGSNTGELFF. The CDR3 DNA follows: TGTGCCAGCAGACTTGGAGCTATAGGCAGTAACACCGGGGAGCTGTTTTTT. The chain carries TRBV7-9 and TRBJ2-2; the D is unclear. Per the germline V gene, CDR1 is SEHNR and CDR2 is FQNEAQ (reference sequence). The CDR3 totals 17 residues. V lost 6 bases and J 2 bases, leaving 19 bases between the germline ends.

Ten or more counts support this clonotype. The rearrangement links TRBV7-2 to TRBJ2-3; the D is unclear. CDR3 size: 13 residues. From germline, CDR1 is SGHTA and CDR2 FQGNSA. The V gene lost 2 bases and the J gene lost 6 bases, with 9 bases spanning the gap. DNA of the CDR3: TGTGCCAGCAGCTTAAACGCCGCTGATACGCAGTATTTT. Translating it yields CASSLNAADTQYF. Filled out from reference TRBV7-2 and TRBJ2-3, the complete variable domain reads GAGVSQSPSNKVTEKGKDVELRCDPISGHTALYWYRQSLGQGLEFLIYFQGNSAPDKSGLPSDRFSAERTGGSVSTLTIQRTQQEDSAVYLCASSLNAADTQYFGPGTRLTVL.

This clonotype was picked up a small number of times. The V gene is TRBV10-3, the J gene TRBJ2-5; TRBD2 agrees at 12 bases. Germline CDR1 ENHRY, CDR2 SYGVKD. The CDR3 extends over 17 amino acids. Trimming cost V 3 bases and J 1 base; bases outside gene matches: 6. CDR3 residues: CAISDAKTSGGQETQYF. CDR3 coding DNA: TGTGCCATCAGTGACGCCAAGACTAGCGGGGGCCAAGAGACCCAGTACTTC.

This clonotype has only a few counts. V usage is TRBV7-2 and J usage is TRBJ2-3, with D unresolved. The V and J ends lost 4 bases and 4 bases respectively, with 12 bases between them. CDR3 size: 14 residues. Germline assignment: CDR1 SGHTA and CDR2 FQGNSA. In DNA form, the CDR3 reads TGTGCCAGCAGCTCCACGGCTAGGCCAGATACGCAGTATTTT. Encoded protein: CASSSTARPDTQYF.

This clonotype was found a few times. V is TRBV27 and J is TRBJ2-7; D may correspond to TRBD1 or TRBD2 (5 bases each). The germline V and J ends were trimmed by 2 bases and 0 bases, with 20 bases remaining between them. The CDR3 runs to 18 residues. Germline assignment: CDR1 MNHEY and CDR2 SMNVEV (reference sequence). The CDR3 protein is CASSLVPPAGTVSYEQYF. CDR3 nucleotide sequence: TGTGCCAGCAGTTTAGTTCCCCCGGCCGGGACGGTCTCCTACGAGCAGTACTTC.

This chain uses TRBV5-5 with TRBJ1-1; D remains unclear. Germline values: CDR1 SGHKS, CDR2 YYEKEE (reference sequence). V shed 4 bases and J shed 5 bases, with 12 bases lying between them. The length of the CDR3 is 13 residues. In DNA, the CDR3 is TGTGCCAGCAGCGGCTCCCTGTGGACTGAAGCTTTCTTT. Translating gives CASSGSLWTEAFF.

The CDR3 protein is CASSYAPGLWLGNYEQYF. The DNA of the CDR3 is TGTGCCAGCAGTTACGCCCCAGGCCTATGGCTGGGGAACTACGAGCAGTACTTC. The rearrangement uses TRBV6-2 or TRBV6-3 and TRBJ2-7, with D uncertain. Germline lookup yields CDR1 MNHEY and CDR2 SVGEGT. The CDR3 is made up of 18 amino acids. V lost 2 bases, J lost 3 bases, and 23 bases lay in between.

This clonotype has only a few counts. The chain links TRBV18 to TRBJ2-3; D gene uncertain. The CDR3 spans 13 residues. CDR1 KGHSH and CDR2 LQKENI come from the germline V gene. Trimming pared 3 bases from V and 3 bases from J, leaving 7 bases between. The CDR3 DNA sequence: TGTGCCAGCTCACCGCAAGAGACAGATACGCAGTATTTT. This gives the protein CASSPQETDTQYF.

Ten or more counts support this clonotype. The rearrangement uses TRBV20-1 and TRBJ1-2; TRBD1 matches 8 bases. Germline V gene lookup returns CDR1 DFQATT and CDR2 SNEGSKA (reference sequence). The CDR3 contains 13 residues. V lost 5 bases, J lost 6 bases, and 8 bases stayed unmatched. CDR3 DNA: TGCAGTGCTTTTAACAGGGGGTACGATGGCTACACCTTC. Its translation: CSAFNRGYDGYTF.

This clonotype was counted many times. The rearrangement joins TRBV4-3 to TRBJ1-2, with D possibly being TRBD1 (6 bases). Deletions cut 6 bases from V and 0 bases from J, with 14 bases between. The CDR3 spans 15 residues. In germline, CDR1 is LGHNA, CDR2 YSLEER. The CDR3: CASSLHRTANYGYTF. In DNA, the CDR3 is TGCGCCAGCAGTCTTCACAGGACAGCTAACTATGGCTACACCTTC.

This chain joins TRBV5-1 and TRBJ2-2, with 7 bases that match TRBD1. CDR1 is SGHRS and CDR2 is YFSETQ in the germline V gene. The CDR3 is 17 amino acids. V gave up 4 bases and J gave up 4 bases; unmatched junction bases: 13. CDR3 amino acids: CASSALPPGQSTGELFF. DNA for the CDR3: TGCGCCAGCAGCGCCCTGCCGCCGGGACAGAGCACCGGGGAGCTGTTTTTT.

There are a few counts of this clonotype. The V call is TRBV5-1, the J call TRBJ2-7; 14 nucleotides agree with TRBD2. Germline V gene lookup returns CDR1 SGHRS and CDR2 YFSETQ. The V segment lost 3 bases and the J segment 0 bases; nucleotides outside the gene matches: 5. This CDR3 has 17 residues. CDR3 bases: TGCGCCAGCAGCTCCCGGACTAGCGGGGGGAGCTCCTACGAGCAGTACTTC. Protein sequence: CASSSRTSGGSSYEQYF.

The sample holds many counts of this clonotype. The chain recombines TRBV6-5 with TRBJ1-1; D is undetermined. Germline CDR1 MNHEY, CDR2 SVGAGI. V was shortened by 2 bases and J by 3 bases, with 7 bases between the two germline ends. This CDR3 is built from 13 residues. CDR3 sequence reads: CASSYLTYTEAFF. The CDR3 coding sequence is TGTGCCAGCAGTTACCTGACTTACACTGAAGCTTTCTTT.